This TCR beta chain stems from a study of T cell responses to AZD1222 COVID-19 vaccine. Regarding this clone: Its antigen is currently unknown.

Germline V CDR1 and CDR2: PRHDT, FYEKMQ (reference sequence). This CDR3 is 14 amino acids long. The V end was cut by 10 bases, the J end by 0 bases, with 15 bases between. Clones were read by immunoSEQ multiplex PCR, and TCRdb kept only the in-frame ones, dropping some. Among 95,000 to 150,000 clones listed, 75% to 90% were seen once. Regarding the study as a whole: Sampling captured repertoires only after the peak T cell response. When two AZD1222 doses had been given, Spike-specific TCR breadth and depth rose. Close to half of spike-specific TCRs reportedly recognize unmutated variant regions.

The receptor comes from an adult who received the AZD1222 COVID-19 vaccine. V and J are TRBV13 and TRBJ1-1, with D hard to call. Source: peripheral blood, taken 28 days after the second AZD1222 dose. CDR3 residues: CATRRGGVNTEAFF. DNA for the CDR3: TGTGCCACCCGGCGAGGTGGGGTGAACACTGAAGCTTTCTTT.